A few counts support the clone carrying this TCR beta chain. The source of the sample is a study of low-dose radiotherapy and immunotherapy resistance in tumors. Across the whole study: The study gave patients oral aspirin 300 mg daily for four cycles from cycle 1 day 1.

The length of the CDR3 is 14 residues. V shed 3 bases and J shed 3 bases, with 8 bases lying between them. Germline assignment: CDR1 WNHNN and CDR2 SYGVQD (reference sequence). TRAV- and TRBV-specific primers primed first-strand cDNA, covering alpha and beta chains. It was with a constant-region primer and a V-primer adapter that TCRs were amplified over approximately 20 PCR cycles. TCRdb reprocessed the reads with MiXCR, giving one entry per CDR3 protein. The sample carries roughly 13,000 distinct CDR3 sequences, 60% recorded once. Donors were given nivolumab, ipilimumab, aspirin, low-dose cyclophosphamide and low-dose radiotherapy. Solid tumors that lacked tumor-infiltrating lymphocytes and were advanced were present in eligible patients.

This clonotype originated in a human donor with advanced metastatic prostate, ovarian, gallbladder or colorectal cancer (not recorded which). This table probably holds off-target reads from a library built for another chain. The V call is TRBV10-1, the J call TRBJ1-4; D is uncertain. DNA of the CDR3: TGCGCCAGCAGTGATGGAGCGGCTAATGAAAAACTGTTTTTT. This encodes CASSDGAANEKLFF.